This T cell receptor (beta chain) was sequenced for a study of tumor and adjacent non-tumor tissue in lung cancer. Overall study context: Patients comprised 12 adenocarcinoma, a couple of squamous cell carcinoma and 1 small cell lung cancer. The patients, approximately 9 men and 4 or 5 women, were roughly 30 to 80 with stage I to III disease.

The germline V gene encodes CDR1 SGHAT and CDR2 FQNNGV. The CDR3 length is 14 residues. The V gene end was trimmed by 6 bases and the J gene end by 8 bases; junction bases not matched to a gene: 12. Three rounds of nested PCR, following a modified ARM-PCR protocol, produced the TCRbeta library. MiXCR was run by TCRdb on the multiplex PCR reads, yielding one entry per CDR3 protein. This sample yields under 250,000 distinct CDR3 sequences, of which over 55% are seen a single time; about 23% belongs to the top ten. RNA was extracted from bulk tissue without any cell sorting. This sequence was found in a man between 60 and 70 years old with non-small cell lung cancer. The chain couples TRBV11-2 to TRBJ1-2, with TRBD1 matching over 7 bases. The sequenced sample consisted of lung tumor tissue. The CDR3 sequence is CASRLWTGFGGYTF. For the CDR3, the DNA is TGTGCCAGCAGGCTGTGGACAGGCTTTGGAGGCTACACCTTC. Full variable domain (rest looked up from reference TRBV11-2 and TRBJ1-2): EAGVAQSPRYKIIEKRQSVAFWCNPISGHATLYWYQQILGQGPKLLIQFQNNGVVDDSQLPKDRFSAERLKGVDSTLKIQPAKLEDSAVYLCASRLWTGFGGYTFGSGTRLTVV.